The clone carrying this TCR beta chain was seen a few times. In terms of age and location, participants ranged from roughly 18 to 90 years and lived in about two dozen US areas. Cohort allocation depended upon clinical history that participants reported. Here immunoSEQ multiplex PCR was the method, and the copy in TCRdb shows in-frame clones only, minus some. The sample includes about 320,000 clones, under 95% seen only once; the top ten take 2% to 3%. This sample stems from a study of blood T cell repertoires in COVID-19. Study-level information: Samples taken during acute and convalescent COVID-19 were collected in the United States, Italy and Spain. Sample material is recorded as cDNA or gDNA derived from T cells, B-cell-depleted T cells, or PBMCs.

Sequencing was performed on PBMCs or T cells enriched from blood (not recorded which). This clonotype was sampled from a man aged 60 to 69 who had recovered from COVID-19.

In DNA, the CDR3 is TGTGCCAGCAGGACAGGGATGTCCAGAAATCAGCCCCAGCATTTT. It specifies CASRTGMSRNQPQHF. The chain joins TRBV2 to TRBJ1-5, with TRBD1 matching 7 bases. Trimming at V came to 6 bases and at J to 4 bases, leaving 9 bases not matched to a gene. Germline V CDR1 and CDR2: SNHLY, FYNNEI. The CDR3 sequence is 15 residues long.